Sequencing of this T cell receptor (beta chain) was carried out in a study of shared clonotypes between healthy human individuals. This CDR3 is built from 17 residues. The V and J ends lost 3 bases and 1 base respectively, with 15 bases between them. Germline CDR1 and CDR2: MNHEY and SMNVEV (reference sequence). Libraries were prepared by immunoSEQ multiplex PCR; TCRdb keeps only in-frame clonotypes and omits some of them. The sample holds 550,000 to 700,000 clones; 73% are singletons and the top ten take around 2%. This TCR came from a woman aged 25 to 39 in good health. The V gene is TRBV27, the J gene TRBJ2-2; D remains unclear. The source material was memory CD4+ T cells sorted from blood. Indicated subset: CD45RA-negative fraction. Here the CDR3 reads CASSFKGQSLNTGELFF. The CDR3 coding sequence is TGTGCCAGCAGTTTTAAAGGGCAGTCCTTGAACACCGGGGAGCTGTTTTTT.